Sequencing of this T cell receptor beta chain was carried out in a study of CD8+ T cells in alopecia areata. Study overall: Treated individuals took tofacitinib by mouth, 5 to 10 mg twice daily. The duration of tofacitinib was 6 to 18 months, with 6 months off drug afterward.

A note on this clone: The antigen is undetermined.

Extraction and reverse transcription of RNA yielded cDNA as the sequencing template. The protocol was immunoSEQ multiplex PCR, while the TCRdb copy is restricted to in-frame clones and leaves out a portion. The sample holds under 250,000 clones, roughly 57% seen once. The CDR3 spans 15 residues. Trimming removed 6 bases from V and 1 base from J, with 15 bases in between. Germline V lookup: CDR1 SNHLY, CDR2 FYNNEI. Study results and limitations: Besides other cells, scalp samples also yield sequences of resident alphabeta T cells from normal skin. Affected lesional scalp, above all in alopecia totalis/universalis, was more clonal than normal scalp.

This TCR derives from a human donor with alopecia areata. Sequencing used CD4+ T cells sorted from blood, obtained at week 0. The gene calls are TRBV2 and TRBJ1-1; TRBD1 is a possible D gene (6 bases). CDR3 amino acids: CASREQGIRNTEAFF. The CDR3, as DNA: TGTGCCAGCAGGGAACAGGGAATTAGGAACACTGAAGCTTTCTTT. Variable domain in full (rest from reference TRBV2 and TRBJ1-1): EPEVTQTPSHQVTQMGQEVILRCVPISNHLYFYWYRQILGQKVEFLVSFYNNEISEKSEIFDDQFSVERPDGSNFTLKIRSTKLEDSAMYFCASREQGIRNTEAFFGQGTRLTVV.